This entry is about one T cell receptor (beta chain). Its antigen is as yet unknown. This record belongs to a study of shared clonotypes between healthy human individuals. Profiling relied on immunoSEQ multiplex PCR, and the TCRdb table lists in-frame clones only, not all of them. The repertoire holds roughly 2,300,000 clones, with 85% to 95% as singletons. General study points: Represented diversity, genetic and exposure-history alike, was limited by few donors.

This CDR3 comprises 14 residues. The V and J ends lost 10 bases and 5 bases respectively, with 17 bases between them. The germline V gene has CDR1 MDHEN and CDR2 SYDVKM. The chain combines TRBV28 with TRBJ1-4; maybe TRBD1 (5 bases). Sample: naive CD4+ T cells from PBMCs. Subset specified: CD45RA+ positively selected. This TCR was sampled from a man between 18 and 35 years old in good health. Some clones in this sample may be carry-over from other donors' samples. The CDR3 region has the DNA TGTGCCACCGAGACAGCTCTCACGAATGAAAAACTGTTTTTT. This sequence encodes CATETALTNEKLFF.